Listed below are T cell receptor beta chains from one sample, sequenced in a study of persistence of HIV-infected CD4 T cells. These receptors' targets are unknown. The table came from immunoSEQ multiplex PCR; TCRdb's copy has only in-frame clones and leaves some out. Altogether 35,000 or so clones are present, around 85% being singletons, with the ten largest covering more than 4.5%. Here the sequenced sample was cultured CD4+ T cells from PBMCs, taken from a patient who received antiretroviral therapy. These receptors were collected from an adult with HIV. The donor label of this sample is uncertain. The CDR3 runs from the conserved cysteine through the conserved F or W. D genes are given only for firm matches. Size tells how often a clone was seen (once, few, many) or the class of an expanded clone, and some rows leave it out.

j_call: TRBJ2-3; clone_size: NA; d_call: NA; v_call: TRBV6-5; cdr3_aa: CASSLVGPDTQYF; cdr3_nt: TGTGCCAGCAGTTTGGTGGGCCCGGATACGCAGTATTTT
j_call: TRBJ1-1; clone_size: NA; d_call: NA; v_call: TRBV6-1; cdr3_aa: CASSENVGRAEAFF; cdr3_nt: TGTGCCAGCAGTGAAAATGTGGGGAGGGCTGAAGCTTTCTTT
j_call: TRBJ2-7; clone_size: NA; d_call: NA; v_call: TRBV28; cdr3_aa: CASSLAGTAFEQYF; cdr3_nt: TGTGCCAGCAGTTTAGCGGGGACAGCATTTGAGCAGTACTTC
j_call: TRBJ1-2; clone_size: NA; d_call: NA; v_call: TRBV29-1; cdr3_aa: CSVVPDRTNYGYTF; cdr3_nt: TGCAGCGTTGTTCCGGACAGAACTAACTATGGCTACACCTTC
j_call: TRBJ1-2; clone_size: NA; d_call: NA; v_call: TRBV7-3; cdr3_aa: CASSGTTGSHYGYTF; cdr3_nt: TGTGCCAGCAGCGGCACCACAGGGTCCCACTATGGCTACACCTTC
j_call: TRBJ1-6; clone_size: NA; d_call: NA; v_call: TRBV11-1; cdr3_aa: CASSFPGVSPLHF; cdr3_nt: TGTGCCAGCAGCTTTCCGGGTGTCTCACCCCTCCACTTT
j_call: TRBJ2-3; clone_size: once; d_call: TRBD2; v_call: TRBV5-1; cdr3_aa: CASSLGLAGGQGTDTQYF; cdr3_nt: TGCGCCAGCAGCCTGGGACTAGCGGGGGGGCAGGGCACAGATACGCAGTATTTT
j_call: TRBJ1-1; clone_size: NA; d_call: NA; v_call: TRBV28; cdr3_aa: CASMRGWDTEAFF; cdr3_nt: TGTGCCAGCATGCGAGGTTGGGACACTGAAGCTTTCTTT
j_call: TRBJ1-1; clone_size: NA; d_call: NA; v_call: TRBV12-3/TRBV12-4; cdr3_aa: CASSLNRDTEAFF; cdr3_nt: TGTGCCAGCAGTTTGAACAGGGACACTGAAGCTTTCTTT
j_call: TRBJ1-6; clone_size: NA; d_call: NA; v_call: TRBV7-7; cdr3_aa: CASSLSADHNSPLHF; cdr3_nt: TGTGCCAGCAGCTTGAGCGCAGACCATAATTCACCCCTCCACTTT
j_call: TRBJ1-4; clone_size: NA; d_call: NA; v_call: TRBV6-1; cdr3_aa: CASSELSGATNEKLFF; cdr3_nt: TGTGCCAGCAGTGAACTGTCAGGTGCAACTAATGAAAAACTGTTTTTT
j_call: TRBJ2-2; clone_size: few; d_call: TRBD1; v_call: TRBV2; cdr3_aa: CASRSQGAIGELFF; cdr3_nt: TGTGCCAGCAGGAGTCAGGGGGCAATCGGGGAGCTGTTTTTT
j_call: TRBJ2-7; clone_size: NA; d_call: NA; v_call: TRBV19; cdr3_aa: CASRIQGSSYEQYF; cdr3_nt: TGTGCCAGTAGGATACAGGGAAGCTCCTACGAGCAGTACTTC
j_call: TRBJ2-2; clone_size: NA; d_call: NA; v_call: TRBV6-4; cdr3_aa: CASSDRVFGELFF; cdr3_nt: TGTGCCAGCAGTGACAGGGTTTTCGGGGAGCTGTTTTTT